This passage covers 21 T cell receptor beta chains from one sample sequenced in a study of vaccination and CD4 T cells after COVID-19 (dated by TCRdb to the early 2020s). Reading the label with the study, this specimen's treatment or condition is: approximately 9-day PBMC culture with coronavirus spike peptide pools or control peptides (ViraFEST assay). The library was produced with PCR. Sequencing instrument: Illumina iSeq 100. DNA from cultured CD4+ T cells was subjected to TCR sequencing with the Oncomine TCR Beta short-read assay at the Johns Hopkins FTIC core. The public reads were quality trimmed at Q25 with fastp and then assembled into clones with MiXCR by TCRdb, keeping productive beta chains. When rows share a CDR3 protein, they turn into one entry using the most common DNA and genes. The sample table records thousands of distinct CDR3 sequences; 65% to 70% of these occur just once. Around half of the sample lies in the top ten.

Antigens of these TCRs are unknown. The sequenced material came from CD4+ T cells from blood, cultured in vitro. Receptors were obtained from a human donor who had recovered from COVID-19.

J is TRBJ1-5 and V is TRBV10-3; D gene unclear. V gave up 2 bases and J gave up 9 bases, with 14 bases separating them. The germline V gene has CDR1 ENHRY and CDR2 SYGVKD. CDR3 length: 14 amino acids. The DNA for the CDR3 is TGTGCCATCAGTGAGCCCCCTACCCTTGGGCCCCAGCATTTT. This encodes CAISEPPTLGPQHF.

The V gene is TRBV2, the J gene TRBJ2-3; D is undetermined. This CDR3 is 15 amino acids long. V shed 6 bases and J shed 1 base, with 14 bases lying between them. The germline V gene encodes CDR1 SNHLY and CDR2 FYNNEI. The CDR3 sequence: CASSEPLIGTDTQYF. CDR3 nucleotide sequence: TGTGCCAGCAGCGAGCCCCTGATAGGCACAGATACGCAGTATTTT.

The chain joins TRBV7-8 to TRBJ2-5; possible D gene TRBD2, 6 bases. This CDR3 has 13 residues. Germline assignment: CDR1 SGHVS and CDR2 FQNEAQ. Trimming cost V 6 bases and J 5 bases, with 13 bases left between them. CDR3 loop: CASRIGGTETQYF. DNA of the CDR3: TGTGCCAGCAGGATCGGAGGGACCGAGACCCAGTACTTC.

The rearrangement joins TRBV27 to TRBJ1-1; TRBD1 matches at 8 bases. CDR3 length equals 14 residues. Germline V CDR1 and CDR2: MNHEY, SMNVEV (reference sequence). V lost 4 bases and J lost 10; bases outside the gene matches: 11. CDR3 in DNA: TGTGCCAGCAGTTCCTCGACAGGGGCGGGGAGAGCTTTCTTT. Translation gives CASSSSTGAGRAFF.

The chain combines TRBV6-5 with TRBJ1-1, with D possibly being TRBD1 (5 bases). The V gene lost 0 bases and the J gene lost 1 base, with 9 bases spanning the gap. The germline CDR1 and CDR2 sequences are MNHEY and SVGAGI. This CDR3 has 15 amino acids. The CDR3 spells CASSYSLGTNTEAFF. DNA for the CDR3: TGTGCCAGCAGTTACTCTCTGGGGACGAACACTGAAGCTTTCTTT.

In this sample, this clonotype is medium-sized. DNA for the CDR3: TGTGCCAGCAGTTTTCGCAGCGGAGCTAGCACAGATACGCAGTATTTT. As protein: CASSFRSGASTDTQYF. The chain is built from TRBV12-3 or TRBV12-4 and TRBJ2-3; D may be TRBD2 (5 bases). The CDR3 loop spans 16 amino acids. V gave up 3 bases and J gave up 0 bases, with 13 bases separating them.

The rearrangement joins TRBV7-2 to TRBJ1-2; perhaps TRBD1 as D (6 bases). V dropped 6 bases and J dropped 6 bases, with 11 bases sitting between them. The CDR3 spans 12 residues. The germline gives CDR1 SGHTA, CDR2 FQGNSA. The CDR3 DNA is TGTGCCAGCAGTACAGGGTTCCATGGCTACACCTTC. Translation: CASSTGFHGYTF.

This clonotype was seen only a few times. The chain carries TRBV20-1 and TRBJ1-1, with a tentative D call TRBD1 (5 bases). Trimming took 5 bases from V and 0 from J, leaving 25 bases between them. Germline V gives CDR1 DFQATT, CDR2 SNEGSKA (reference sequence). The CDR3 spans 18 residues. CDR3 in amino acids: CSARRGGEDGGLNTEAFF. CDR3 in DNA: TGCAGTGCTCGAAGGGGAGGTGAGGACGGCGGGTTGAACACTGAAGCTTTCTTT.

V is TRBV7-9 and J is TRBJ1-2; the D gene is possibly TRBD1 (6 bases). Germline V CDR1 and CDR2: SEHNR, FQNEAQ (reference sequence). Between the trimmed V and J ends, which lost 5 bases and 8 bases, there was a span of 15 bases. This CDR3 is 13 amino acids long. CDR3: CASSILGGQGYTF. The CDR3 DNA sequence: TGTGCCAGCAGCATCCTTGGGGGGCAAGGCTACACCTTC.

J is TRBJ1-1 and V is TRBV15, with no clear D. The CDR3 runs 13 residues. The germline CDR1 and CDR2 sequences are LNHNV and YYDKDF (reference sequence). The V and J ends lost 0 bases and 8 bases respectively, with 10 bases between them. The CDR3 bases are TGTGCCACCAGCAGAGAAAAGGGAATCGAAGCTTTCTTT. Translating gives CATSREKGIEAFF.

This chain connects TRBV20-1 to TRBJ1-4; 7 bases align to TRBD1. V lost 6 bases to trimming and J lost 8 bases; unmatched junction nucleotides: 9. The CDR3 sequence is 13 residues long. Germline V lookup: CDR1 DFQATT, CDR2 SNEGSKA (reference sequence). Here the CDR3 DNA reads TGCAGTGCCCCGGAAGGGGGCAAGGAAAAACTGTTTTTT. This codes for CSAPEGGKEKLFF.

The chain carries TRBV10-2 and TRBJ1-5; D ambiguous. This CDR3 comprises 12 residues. Trimming pared 6 bases from V and 7 bases from J, leaving 10 bases between. Germline CDR1 and CDR2: WSHSY and SAAADI. The CDR3, as DNA: TGCGCCAGCAGCGCAGTGGGGCAGCCCCAGCATTTT. Translating it yields CASSAVGQPQHF.

The sample holds one count of this clonotype. This chain uses TRBV20-1 with TRBJ2-1; 7 bases map to TRBD2. V was pared by 0 bases and J by 7 bases, with 12 bases of the junction left unmatched. Germline V gene data show CDR1 as DFQATT and CDR2 as SNEGSKA (reference sequence). This CDR3 is 16 amino acids long. Here the CDR3 DNA reads TGCAGTGCTAGAGATCTAGGCGGGAGTAGTATGAATGAGCAGTTCTTC. Its translation is CSARDLGGSSMNEQFF.

V usage is TRBV20-1 and J usage is TRBJ1-2; the match to TRBD1 covers 7 bases. This CDR3 comprises 15 residues. V lost 0 bases, J lost 4 bases, and 8 bases stayed unmatched. Germline loops: CDR1 DFQATT, CDR2 SNEGSKA (reference sequence). CDR3 bases: TGCAGTGCTAGAGAGGGGACAGCTTTTAGCTATGGCTACACCTTC. This codes for CSAREGTAFSYGYTF.

The chain joins TRBV2 to TRBJ2-1; the D gene is possibly TRBD2 (6 bases). Trimming removed 8 bases at V and 0 bases at J, with 11 bases between. CDR1 is SNHLY and CDR2 is FYNNEI in the germline V gene. There are 14 residues in the CDR3. CDR3 DNA sequence: TGTGCCAGCCGGGGGTATAGCTCCTACAATGAGCAGTTCTTC. Protein product: CASRGYSSYNEQFF.

This chain joins TRBV6-1 and TRBJ1-1; D not resolved. Germline CDR1 MNHNS, CDR2 SASEGT. The germline V and J ends were trimmed by 7 bases and 5 bases, with 11 bases remaining between them. The CDR3 sequence is 12 residues long. CDR3 loop: CASTGVGTEAFF. For the CDR3, the DNA is TGTGCCAGCACCGGGGTTGGGACTGAAGCTTTCTTT.

This chain connects TRBV7-2 to TRBJ2-7; perhaps TRBD2 as D (6 bases). This CDR3 is built from 14 residues. Per the germline V gene, CDR1 is SGHTA and CDR2 is FQGNSA. The V gene lost 5 bases and the J gene lost 2 bases, with 13 bases spanning the gap. CDR3 loop: CASSRDFQAYEQYF. Here the CDR3 DNA reads TGTGCCAGCAGCCGGGACTTTCAAGCCTACGAGCAGTACTTC.

In DNA form, the CDR3 reads TGCAGTGCTTGGAGGGGTCCCTACGAGCAGTACTTC. It specifies CSAWRGPYEQYF. J is TRBJ2-7 and V is TRBV20-1, with D possibly being TRBD2 (6 bases). This CDR3 has 12 amino acids. CDR1 is DFQATT and CDR2 is SNEGSKA in the germline V gene (reference sequence). V shed 5 bases and J shed 2 bases, with 10 bases lying between them.

V usage is TRBV20-1 and J usage is TRBJ2-7, with TRBD2 matching over 7 bases. The trim removed 2 bases at V and 3 bases at J, leaving 10 bases unmatched. The CDR3 has 15 residues. Per the germline V gene, CDR1 is DFQATT and CDR2 is SNEGSKA (reference sequence). CDR3 protein: CSARSAGGLSYEQYF. The DNA of the CDR3 is TGCAGTGCTAGATCCGCCGGGGGGTTAAGCTACGAGCAGTACTTC.

This sequence joins TRBV2 and TRBJ2-5, with 8 bases aligning to TRBD1. This CDR3 has 15 residues. V lost 4 bases, J lost 1 base, and 5 bases stayed unmatched. Per the germline V gene, CDR1 is SNHLY and CDR2 is FYNNEI. The CDR3 loop reads CASSAPTGVQETQYF. For the CDR3, the DNA is TGTGCCAGCAGTGCTCCGACAGGGGTCCAAGAGACCCAGTACTTC.

This clonotype was recorded a few times. V and J are TRBV2 and TRBJ2-7, with 13 bases that match TRBD2. CDR3 length: 14 amino acids. V lost 7 bases, J lost 6 bases, and 6 bases stayed unmatched. Germline CDR1 reads SNHLY; CDR2 reads FYNNEI. For the CDR3, the DNA is TGTGCCAGCACGGGACTAGCGGGAAGGTTCGAGCAGTACTTC. It yields the protein CASTGLAGRFEQYF. The variable domain in full, completed from reference TRBV2 and TRBJ2-7, reads EPEVTQTPSHQVTQMGQEVILRCVPISNHLYFYWYRQILGQKVEFLVSFYNNEISEKSEIFDDQFSVERPDGSNFTLKIRSTKLEDSAMYFCASTGLAGRFEQYFGPGTRLTVT.